This paragraph covers one TCR beta chain sequence. The sample belongs to a study of blood T cell repertoires in COVID-19. Background on the study: Samples came from the United States, Italy and Spain, spanning acute and convalescent COVID-19. The cDNA or gDNA used as material had been derived from T cells, B-cell-depleted T cells, or PBMCs.

The V and J ends lost 5 bases and 8 bases, in that order; junction bases with no gene match: 9. The CDR3 has 14 residues. Per the germline V gene, CDR1 is LNHDA and CDR2 is SQIVND (reference sequence). Authors' processing steps: Nucleated cell number was recorded as an estimate derived from reference gene primer amplification. Sequencing was performed with immunoSEQ multiplex PCR; in TCRdb, only in-frame clones are kept and a portion is missing. V and J calls plus clone size are reproduced from that table; the DNA served to infer D and trimming. The sample shows 30,000 to 40,000 clones, more than 85% of them seen only once.

The receptor comes from a male donor with active COVID-19. The chain has TRBV19 and TRBJ1-2; TRBD1 aligns across 9 bases. The sample was peripheral blood. The CDR3 protein is CASSHGTGLWGYTF. The CDR3 DNA reads as TGTGCCAGTAGTCACGGGACAGGGCTTTGGGGCTACACCTTC.